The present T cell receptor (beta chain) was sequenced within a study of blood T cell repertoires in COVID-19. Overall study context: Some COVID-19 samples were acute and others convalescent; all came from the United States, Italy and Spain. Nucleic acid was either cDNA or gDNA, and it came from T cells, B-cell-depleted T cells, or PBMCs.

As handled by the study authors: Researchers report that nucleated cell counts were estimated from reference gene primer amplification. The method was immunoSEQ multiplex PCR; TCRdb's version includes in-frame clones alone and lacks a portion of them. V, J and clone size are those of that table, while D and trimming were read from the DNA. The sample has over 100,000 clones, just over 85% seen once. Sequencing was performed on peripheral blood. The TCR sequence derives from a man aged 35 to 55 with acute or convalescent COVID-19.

In DNA form, the CDR3 reads TGTGCCAGTAGTATAAGCATCGGGGATGGCTACACCTTC. It translates to CASSISIGDGYTF. The genes are TRBV19 and TRBJ1-2; D is unresolved. CDR1 LNHDA and CDR2 SQIVND come from the germline V gene (reference sequence). V lost 2 bases and J lost 6, with 10 bases in between. The CDR3 extends over 13 amino acids.